These T cell receptor beta chains were read from a single sample in a study of early T cells in non-severe SARS-CoV-2 infection. TCRdb used MiXCR to reprocess the 5' RACE reads, holding one entry per CDR3 protein. Counted here are about 29,000 distinct CDR3 sequences, around 5% occurring once; the ten biggest clones make up approximately 6.3%. Sequencing input: whole blood. The receptors here all came from an adult who was a healthcare worker with PCR-confirmed SARS-CoV-2 infection or an uninfected control (not recorded which). The CDR3 runs from the conserved cysteine through the conserved F or W. The D gene is left open where the match is weak. Clone size is not always given. Where it is, it says once, few, many or a class for expanded clones.

V	size	J	D	DNA	CDR3
TRBV5-1	many	TRBJ1-6	TRBD1	TGCGCCAGCAGCCACCGACAGGGGACGGCTTCACCCCTCCACTTT	CASSHRQGTASPLHF
TRBV29-1	few	TRBJ2-1	TRBD1	TGCAGCGTTGAAGATCGCGGACAGGGGGTCAGCCATGAGCAGTTCTTC	CSVEDRGQGVSHEQFF
TRBV6-2/TRBV6-3	many	TRBJ1-6	TRBD1	TGTGCCAGCACTACGACAGGGGCTGTTTCACCCCTCCACTTT	CASTTTGAVSPLHF
TRBV18	.	TRBJ1-5	.	TGTGCCAGCTCGCAGACAGCGTTTAGCAATCAGCCCCAGCATTTT	CASSQTAFSNQPQHF
TRBV7-8	many	TRBJ2-1	.	TGTGCCAGCAGCTCCCAGCCCTTAACGGGGCTATACAATGAGCAGTTCTTC	CASSSQPLTGLYNEQFF
TRBV4-1	many	TRBJ2-5	.	TGCGCCAGCAGCCAAAGGATCCGAGAGACCCAGTACTTC	CASSQRIRETQYF
TRBV5-1	few	TRBJ2-7	.	TGCGCCAGCAGCCCTCGTACAGCCACCTACGAGCAGTACTTC	CASSPRTATYEQYF
TRBV6-1	many	TRBJ2-1	.	TGTGCCAGCAGTGAAGCGCTCGGGTTTCGCGAGCAGTTCTTC	CASSEALGFREQFF
TRBV24-1	many	TRBJ1-1	.	TGTGCCACCAACGGCGGGCCGGGTACTGAAGCTTTCTTT	CATNGGPGTEAFF
TRBV18	.	TRBJ2-7	.	TGTGCCAGCTCACCACCGTTGGGGGAGCAGTACTTC	CASSPPLGEQYF
TRBV10-3	few	TRBJ2-1	.	TGTGCCACCAGTGACCAGGCCGGACAGTCCGATGAGCAGTTCTTC	CATSDQAGQSDEQFF
TRBV6-5	many	TRBJ2-7	.	TGTGCCAGCAGTTACTCTCCCCAGGGCGGGTACGAGCAGTACTTC	CASSYSPQGGYEQYF
TRBV6-1	many	TRBJ1-3	.	TGTGCCAGCAGTTTCGAGGGGTTCGGAAGAAACACCATATATTTT	CASSFEGFGRNTIYF
TRBV7-9	many	TRBJ2-3	.	TGTGCCAGCAGGGAGAGTTTGGCAGCTTCGGGAGATACGCAGTATTTT	CASRESLAASGDTQYF
TRBV4-3	many	TRBJ1-2	TRBD1	TGCGCCAGCAGCCAAGAACAGGGGACTCGCTATGGCTACACCTTC	CASSQEQGTRYGYTF
TRBV29-1	many	TRBJ1-1	.	TGCAGCGGTGAGAGGATGGCTGAAGCTTTCTTT	CSGERMAEAFF
TRBV6-6	many	TRBJ2-2	TRBD2	TGTGCCAGCAGTCCCACCCCGGGGGGATCGGCCCCCGGGGAGCTGTTTTTT	CASSPTPGGSAPGELFF
TRBV7-2	few	TRBJ2-3	.	TGTGCCAGCAGCTCGACAGCGTGGGGGTCAGATACGCAGTATTTT	CASSSTAWGSDTQYF
TRBV6-1	many	TRBJ1-5	.	TGTGGTGGGGGTAGCAATCAGCCCCAGCATTTT	CGGGSNQPQHF
TRBV12-3/TRBV12-4	many	TRBJ2-2	TRBD2	TGTGCCAGCAGGGGGACTAGCGGGATTCCAGCCGGGGAGCTGTTTTTT	CASRGTSGIPAGELFF
TRBV12-3/TRBV12-4	.	TRBJ2-1	.	TGTGCCAGCAGTTTAGCGGGGGTTATCTACAATGAGCAGTTCTTC	CASSLAGVIYNEQFF
TRBV20-1	.	TRBJ2-1	TRBD2	TGCAGTGCTCGTAGCGGGACCTACAATGAGCAGTTCTTC	CSARSGTYNEQFF
TRBV18	few	TRBJ1-2	.	TGTGCCAGCTCACCAGGGGATGGCTACACCTTC	CASSPGDGYTF
TRBV2	few	TRBJ2-2	.	TGTGCCAGCAGTGGGCGGTACACCGGGGAGCTGTTTTTT	CASSGRYTGELFF
TRBV11-2	many	TRBJ1-6	.	TGTGCCAGCAGCTTAGAACGGAATACACCCCTCCACTTT	CASSLERNTPLHF
TRBV11-2	.	TRBJ2-2	.	TGTGCCAGCAGCTTAGAACGGGCGGGCACCGGGGAGCTGTTTTTT	CASSLERAGTGELFF
TRBV12-3/TRBV12-4	many	TRBJ1-2	.	TGTGCCAGCACCTCGACGGCTAACTATGGCTACACCTTC	CASTSTANYGYTF
TRBV10-3	.	TRBJ2-1	TRBD2	TGTGCCATCAGTGAGTCGGCCGGACTAGCTTCCCATGAGCAGTTCTTC	CAISESAGLASHEQFF
TRBV12-3/TRBV12-4	few	TRBJ2-2	.	TGTGCCAGCAGTTTGATGCTGAACACCGGGGAGCTGTTTTTT	CASSLMLNTGELFF
TRBV5-1	many	TRBJ2-3	TRBD2	TGCGCCAGCAGCTACCCCGGGACTAGCGGGAAGGGGACGCAGTATTTT	CASSYPGTSGKGTQYF
TRBV6-2/TRBV6-3	many	TRBJ2-7	TRBD2	TGTGCCAGCAGCCTCGAGGGGACTAGTGCCTACGAGCAGTACTTC	CASSLEGTSAYEQYF
TRBV20-1	many	TRBJ2-3	.	TGCAGTGCTCGGGCGGTAATCACAGATACGCAGTATTTT	CSARAVITDTQYF
TRBV27	many	TRBJ1-5	.	TGTGCCAGCAGTTTATGGGGGTATAGCAATCAGCCCCAGCATTTT	CASSLWGYSNQPQHF
TRBV19	.	TRBJ2-4	.	TGTGCCAGTAGTAACTTTCACAGGGTGGCCAAAAACATTCAGTACTTC	CASSNFHRVAKNIQYF
TRBV18	.	TRBJ2-5	.	TGTGCCAGCTCAGTACAACAGGGACGAGAGGAGACCCAGTACTTC	CASSVQQGREETQYF
TRBV5-5	few	TRBJ2-2	TRBD2	TGTGCCAGCAGCCGCCCGCTAGCGGGAGCCTCTGGTACCGGGGAGCTGTTTTTT	CASSRPLAGASGTGELFF
TRBV7-2	.	TRBJ2-5	TRBD1	TGTGCCAGCAGCTTAGTTTCGGGACAGGGGAAGGAGACCCAGTACTTC	CASSLVSGQGKETQYF
TRBV11-2	many	TRBJ2-7	.	TGTGCCAGCAGCTTAGAGGGACGTTCCTACGAGCAGTACTTC	CASSLEGRSYEQYF
TRBV6-1	.	TRBJ2-5	.	TGTGCCAGCAGGAAGGTGCTACAAGAGACCCAGTACTTC	CASRKVLQETQYF
TRBV19	many	TRBJ1-2	.	TGTGCCAGTAGTATTATAGAGGCTAACTATGGCTACACCTTC	CASSIIEANYGYTF
TRBV20-1	few	TRBJ2-3	TRBD2	TGCAGTGCCCCCTCGCTCAGCGGGGGCCCCCTGGATACGCAGTATTTT	CSAPSLSGGPLDTQYF
TRBV27	many	TRBJ1-1	.	TGTGCCAGCAGTTTTCTTGCAGAGAACACTGAAGCTTTCTTT	CASSFLAENTEAFF
TRBV2	.	TRBJ2-3	.	TGTGCCAGCAGTGAACAAGGGCCCACAGATACGCAGTATTTT	CASSEQGPTDTQYF
TRBV6-5	many	TRBJ2-7	.	TGTGCCAGCAGTAAACCGGGCCGCTCCTACGAGCAGTACTTC	CASSKPGRSYEQYF
TRBV5-4	few	TRBJ2-5	.	TGTGCCAGCAGCTACCCTGGGGAGACCCAGTACTTC	CASSYPGETQYF
TRBV7-6	many	TRBJ2-7	TRBD2	TGTGCCAGCAGCCCAAGACTAGCGGAGTTCTACGAGCAGTACTTC	CASSPRLAEFYEQYF
TRBV15	few	TRBJ2-3	TRBD2	TGTGCCACCAGCGGGGGCCTTGGTAGCGGGAGGGATACGCAGTATTTT	CATSGGLGSGRDTQYF